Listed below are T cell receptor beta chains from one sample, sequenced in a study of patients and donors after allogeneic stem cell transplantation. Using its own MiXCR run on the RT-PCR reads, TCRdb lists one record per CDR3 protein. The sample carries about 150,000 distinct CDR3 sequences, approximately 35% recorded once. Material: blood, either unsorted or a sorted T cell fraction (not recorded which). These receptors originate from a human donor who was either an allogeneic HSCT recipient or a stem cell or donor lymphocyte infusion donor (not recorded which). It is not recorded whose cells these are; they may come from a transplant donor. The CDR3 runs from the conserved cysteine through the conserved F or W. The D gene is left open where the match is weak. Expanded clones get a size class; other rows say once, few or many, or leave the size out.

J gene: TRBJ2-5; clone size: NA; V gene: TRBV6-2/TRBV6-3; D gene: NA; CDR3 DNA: TGTGCCAGCGCGGATGGTTCGACCCAGTACTTC; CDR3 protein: CASADGSTQYF
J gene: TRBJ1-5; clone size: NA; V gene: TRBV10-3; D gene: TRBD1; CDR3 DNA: TGTGCCATCAGTGAGCACCGCGGACAGGGTTTGAATCAGCCCCAGCATTTT; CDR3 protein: CAISEHRGQGLNQPQHF
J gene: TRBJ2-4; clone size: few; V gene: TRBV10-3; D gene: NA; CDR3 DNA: TGTGCCATCAGTGACAGAGATCGAAACATTCAGTACTTC; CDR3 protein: CAISDRDRNIQYF
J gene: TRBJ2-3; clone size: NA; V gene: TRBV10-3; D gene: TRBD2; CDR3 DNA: TGTGCCATCAGTGATGCCATGGACTCAGGACTAGCGGCTTCCACAGATACGCAGTATTTT; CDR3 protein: CAISDAMDSGLAASTDTQYF
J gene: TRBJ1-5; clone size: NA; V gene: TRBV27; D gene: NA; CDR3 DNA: TGTGCCAGCAGTTTTTTGGGGTCCAATCAGCCCCAGCATTTT; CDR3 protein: CASSFLGSNQPQHF
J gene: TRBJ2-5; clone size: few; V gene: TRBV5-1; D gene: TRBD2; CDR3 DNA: TGCGCCAGCAGCTCGGGGACTAGCGGGTACCAAGAGACCCAGTACTTC; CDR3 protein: CASSSGTSGYQETQYF
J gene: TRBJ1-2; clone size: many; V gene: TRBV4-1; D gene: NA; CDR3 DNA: TGCGCCAGCAGCCACGGAAGCTATGGCTACACCTTC; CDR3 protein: CASSHGSYGYTF
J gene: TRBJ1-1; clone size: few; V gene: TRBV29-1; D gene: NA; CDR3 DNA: TGCAGCGTTGTAGGGTCGGGCACTGAAGCTTTCTTT; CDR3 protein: CSVVGSGTEAFF
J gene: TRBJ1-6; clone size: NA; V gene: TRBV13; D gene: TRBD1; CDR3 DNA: TGTGCCAGCAGCTTATCACAGGGGGCACCCCTCCACTTT; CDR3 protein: CASSLSQGAPLHF
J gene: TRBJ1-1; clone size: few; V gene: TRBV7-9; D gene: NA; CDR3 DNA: TGTGCCAGCAGCCCCGGACAGCTTGAAGCTTTCTTT; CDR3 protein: CASSPGQLEAFF
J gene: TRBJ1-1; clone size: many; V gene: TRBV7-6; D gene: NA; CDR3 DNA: TGTGCCAGCAGCTTAGAGGCAGCCATGAACACTGAAGCTTTCTTT; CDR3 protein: CASSLEAAMNTEAFF
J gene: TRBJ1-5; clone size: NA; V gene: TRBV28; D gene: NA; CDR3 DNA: TGTGCCAGCACCCCGGAAGGCGAGCTACTATGGCAGCCCCAGCATTTT; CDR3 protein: CASTPEGELLWQPQHF
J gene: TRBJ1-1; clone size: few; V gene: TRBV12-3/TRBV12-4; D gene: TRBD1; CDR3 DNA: TGTGCCAGCAGACCGGACAGGGGGAGGATGAACACTGAAGCTTTCTTT; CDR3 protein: CASRPDRGRMNTEAFF
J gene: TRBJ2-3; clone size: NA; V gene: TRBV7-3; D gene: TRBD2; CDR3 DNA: TGTGCCAGCAGCCCCTTAGCGGGGGTCACAGATACGCAGTATTTT; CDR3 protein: CASSPLAGVTDTQYF
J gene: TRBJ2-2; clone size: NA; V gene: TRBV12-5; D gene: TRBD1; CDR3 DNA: TGTGCTAGTGGTAGTCCAGGGGGTTTGAACACCGGGGAGCTGTTTTTT; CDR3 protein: CASGSPGGLNTGELFF
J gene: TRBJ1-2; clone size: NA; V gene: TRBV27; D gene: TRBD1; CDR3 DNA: TGTGCCAGCAGTTTATCGACAGGGCCGGGTGGCTACACCTTC; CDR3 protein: CASSLSTGPGGYTF
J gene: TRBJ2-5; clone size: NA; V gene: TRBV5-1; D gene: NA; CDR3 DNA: TGCGCCAGCAGCTTGAATCAGGGGCTCCAAGAGACCCAGTACTTC; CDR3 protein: CASSLNQGLQETQYF
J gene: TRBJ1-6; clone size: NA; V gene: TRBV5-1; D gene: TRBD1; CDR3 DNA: TGCGCCAGCAGCCTGCTCCAGGGGGCCTGGAATTCACCCCTCCACTTT; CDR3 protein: CASSLLQGAWNSPLHF
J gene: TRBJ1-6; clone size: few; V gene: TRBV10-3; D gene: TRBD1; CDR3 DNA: TGTGCCATCAGTGATGGGACAGTTCCTTCACCCCTCCACTTT; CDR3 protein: CAISDGTVPSPLHF
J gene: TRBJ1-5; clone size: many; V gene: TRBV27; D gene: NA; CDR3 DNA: TGTGCCAGCAGTTTAGAGGGGGGGGGCTATAGCAATCAGCCCCAGCATTTT; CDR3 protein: CASSLEGGGYSNQPQHF
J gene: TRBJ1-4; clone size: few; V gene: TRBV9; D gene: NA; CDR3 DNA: TGTGCCAGCAGCGTCGACCCGGGCCACGACAGTGGAAATGAAAAACTGTTTTTT; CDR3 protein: CASSVDPGHDSGNEKLFF
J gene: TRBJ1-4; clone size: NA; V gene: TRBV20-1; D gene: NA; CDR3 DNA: TGCAGTGCCCAAGACCCAGGGACAACTAATGAAAAACTGTTTTTT; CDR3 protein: CSAQDPGTTNEKLFF
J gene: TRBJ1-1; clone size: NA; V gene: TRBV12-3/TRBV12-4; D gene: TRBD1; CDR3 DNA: TGTGCCAGCAGTCCCACACGACAGGGTGTGATCACTGAAGCTTTCTTT; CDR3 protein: CASSPTRQGVITEAFF
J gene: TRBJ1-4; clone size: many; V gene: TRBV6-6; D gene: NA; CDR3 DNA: TGTGCCAGCAGTTGGGGGGAAAAACTGTTTTTT; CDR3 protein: CASSWGEKLFF
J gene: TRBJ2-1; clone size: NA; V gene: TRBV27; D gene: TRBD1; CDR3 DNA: TGTGCCAGCAGTTTGACAGGGTGGAGTGAGCAGTTCTTC; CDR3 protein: CASSLTGWSEQFF
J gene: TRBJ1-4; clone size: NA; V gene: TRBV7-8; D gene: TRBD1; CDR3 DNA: TGTGCCAGCAGGCAAACAGGGGGTAATGAAAAACTGTTTTTT; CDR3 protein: CASRQTGGNEKLFF
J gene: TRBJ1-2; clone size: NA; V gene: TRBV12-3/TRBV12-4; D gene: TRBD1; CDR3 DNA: TGTGCCAGCAGTTGGGGACAGGGAGGTGGCTACACCTTC; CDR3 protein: CASSWGQGGGYTF
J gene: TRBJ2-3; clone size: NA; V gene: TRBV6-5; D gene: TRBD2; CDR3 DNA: TGTGCCAGCAGTTGGGAGACTAGCGGGGGGACTTTGGATACGCAGTATTTT; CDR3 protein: CASSWETSGGTLDTQYF
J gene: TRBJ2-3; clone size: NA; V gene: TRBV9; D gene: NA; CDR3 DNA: TGTGCCAGCAGCGTAGAGACGTGGGGCACAGATACGCAGTATTTT; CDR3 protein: CASSVETWGTDTQYF
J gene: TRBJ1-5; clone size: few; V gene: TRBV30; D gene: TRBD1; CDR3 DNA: TGTGCCTGGTCCGACAGGGACGATCAGCCCCAGCATTTT; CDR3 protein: CAWSDRDDQPQHF
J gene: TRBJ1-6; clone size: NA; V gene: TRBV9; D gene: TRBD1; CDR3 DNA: TGTGCCAGCAGCGTAGTGGGGACAGGGTATTCACCCCTCCACTTT; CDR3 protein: CASSVVGTGYSPLHF
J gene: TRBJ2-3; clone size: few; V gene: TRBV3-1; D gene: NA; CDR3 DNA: TGTGCCAGCAGCCTCCCATGGGGTGGCCTCGGCACAGATACGCAGTATTTT; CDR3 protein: CASSLPWGGLGTDTQYF
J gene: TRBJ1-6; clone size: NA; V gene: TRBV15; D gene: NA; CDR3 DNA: TGTGCCACCAGCAGGACGATCACAGGGTCACATTCACCCCTCCACTTT; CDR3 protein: CATSRTITGSHSPLHF
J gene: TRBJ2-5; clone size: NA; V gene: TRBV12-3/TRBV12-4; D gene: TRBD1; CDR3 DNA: TGTGCCAGCAGTCCAGACAGGGCAAAGGAGACCCAGTACTTC; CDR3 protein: CASSPDRAKETQYF
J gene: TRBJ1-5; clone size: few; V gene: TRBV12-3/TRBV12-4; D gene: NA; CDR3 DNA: TGTGCCAGCCGCCTCAGGGGAGCTAAGCAGCCCCAGCATTTT; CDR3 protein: CASRLRGAKQPQHF
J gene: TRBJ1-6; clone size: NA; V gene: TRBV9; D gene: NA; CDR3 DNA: TGTGCCAGCAGCCCCCCCGGTTCTAATTCACCCCTCCACTTT; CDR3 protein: CASSPPGSNSPLHF
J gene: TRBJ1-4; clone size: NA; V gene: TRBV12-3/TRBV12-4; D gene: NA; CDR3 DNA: TGTGCCAGCAGTCCCCCCGCGGAAAAACTGTTTTTT; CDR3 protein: CASSPPAEKLFF
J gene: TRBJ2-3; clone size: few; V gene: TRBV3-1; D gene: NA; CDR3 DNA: TGTGCCAGCAGCAGCCGGACGGAAGATACGCAGTATTTT; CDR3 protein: CASSSRTEDTQYF
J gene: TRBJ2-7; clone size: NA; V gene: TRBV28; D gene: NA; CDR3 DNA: TGTGCCAGCAGCCCTTTAAGAGCCCACTCCTGCGAGCAGTACTTC; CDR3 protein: CASSPLRAHSCEQYF
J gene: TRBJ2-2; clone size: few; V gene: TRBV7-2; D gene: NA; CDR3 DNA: TGTGCCAGCAGCTACCCTTCAGGGCTCCTGAACACCGGGGAGCTGTTTTTT; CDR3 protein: CASSYPSGLLNTGELFF
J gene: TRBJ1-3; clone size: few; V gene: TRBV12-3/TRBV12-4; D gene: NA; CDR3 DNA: TGTGCCAGCAATCCCGGCGGCGCGAACACCATATATTTT; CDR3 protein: CASNPGGANTIYF
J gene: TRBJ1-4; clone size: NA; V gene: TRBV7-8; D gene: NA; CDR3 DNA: TGTGCCAGCAGCCTCTGGACAGCCCACCCGGGGCATGAAAAACTGTTTTTT; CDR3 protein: CASSLWTAHPGHEKLFF
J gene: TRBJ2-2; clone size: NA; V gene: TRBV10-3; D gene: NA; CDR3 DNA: TGTGCCTTTTCGGACCTTAGAGGGACCGGGGAGCTGTTTTTT; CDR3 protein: CAFSDLRGTGELFF
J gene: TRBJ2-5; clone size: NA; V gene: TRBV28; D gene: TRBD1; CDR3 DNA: TGTGCCAGCAGTCCCCTGGACAGGGGATTGGAGACCCAGTACTTC; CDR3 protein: CASSPLDRGLETQYF
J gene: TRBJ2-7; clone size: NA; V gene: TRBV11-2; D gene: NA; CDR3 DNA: TGTGCCAGCAGCTTGTCAGGGTCCTACGAGCAGTACTTC; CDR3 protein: CASSLSGSYEQYF
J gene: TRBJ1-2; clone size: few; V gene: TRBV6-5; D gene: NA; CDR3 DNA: TGTGCCAGCCTAGGGAGGGGAGGTGGCTACACCTTC; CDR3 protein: CASLGRGGGYTF
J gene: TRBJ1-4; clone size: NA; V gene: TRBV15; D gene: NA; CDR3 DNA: TGTGCCACCAGCGCAAAAACGGGAACAGTGTTTTTT; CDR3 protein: CATSAKTGTVFF
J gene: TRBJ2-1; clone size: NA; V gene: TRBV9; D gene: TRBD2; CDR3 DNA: TGTGCCAGCAGCGCCGGGACTAGCGGGTACAATGAGCAGTTCTTC; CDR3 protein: CASSAGTSGYNEQFF
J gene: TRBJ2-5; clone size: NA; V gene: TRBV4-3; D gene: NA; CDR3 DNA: TGCGCCAGCAGCCAAGCGGGACAAGTAGAGACCCAGTACTTC; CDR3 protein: CASSQAGQVETQYF
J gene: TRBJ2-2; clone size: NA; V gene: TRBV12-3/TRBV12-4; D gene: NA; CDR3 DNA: TGTGCCAGCAGGTTGACAGGCTACACCGGGGAGCTGTTTTTT; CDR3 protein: CASRLTGYTGELFF
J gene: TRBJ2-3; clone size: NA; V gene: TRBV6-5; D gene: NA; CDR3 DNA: TGTGCCAGCAGTTACTCCCCTAGTCGCGGAGATACGCAGTATTTT; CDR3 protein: CASSYSPSRGDTQYF
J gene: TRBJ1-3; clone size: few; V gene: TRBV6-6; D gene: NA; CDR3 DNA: TGTGCCAGCAGTTACTGGGAAAGTGGAAACACCATATATTTT; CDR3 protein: CASSYWESGNTIYF
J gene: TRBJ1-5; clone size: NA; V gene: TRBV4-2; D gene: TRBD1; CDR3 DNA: TGTGCCAGCAGCCAAGATCGAAAATTTTGGGACAGCGATAATCAGCCCCAGCATTTT; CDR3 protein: CASSQDRKFWDSDNQPQHF